Presented here are 15 T cell receptor beta chains from one specimen sequenced in a study of preoperative IRX-2 immunotherapy in early breast cancer. TCRdb's table, derived via immunoSEQ multiplex PCR, lists solely in-frame clones and lacks some. The table shows 15,000 to 25,000 clones, with 85% occurring only once. The treatment: preoperative locoregional IRX-2 cytokine immunotherapy. The sequencing here drew on lymph node tissue, taken after IRX-2 immunotherapy. Receptors were obtained from a human donor with breast cancer.

This sequence joins TRBV12-5 and TRBJ1-4; TRBD1 matches 10 bases. V shed 3 bases and J 5 bases; nucleotides not matched to a gene: 6. In germline, CDR1 is LGHNT, CDR2 FRNRAP. The CDR3 length is 16 residues. CDR3 sequence reads: CASGLGTGARNEKLFF. The CDR3, as DNA: TGTGCTAGTGGTTTAGGGACAGGGGCCCGAAATGAAAAACTGTTTTTT.

CDR3 in DNA: TGTGCCAGCAGTTACCCGGCTAGCGGGAATAATGAGCAGTTCTTC. Amino acid sequence: CASSYPASGNNEQFF. The rearrangement uses TRBV6-8 and TRBJ2-1; 9 bases agree with TRBD2. V shed 2 bases and J 7 bases; nucleotides not matched to a gene: 6. Germline V CDR1 and CDR2: MNHGY, SAAAGT. The CDR3 length is 15 residues.

The chain couples TRBV19 to TRBJ1-6, with 7 positions matching TRBD1. CDR3 length: 14 amino acids. V lost 5 bases, J lost 9 bases, and 7 bases stayed unmatched. Germline CDR1 is LNHDA and CDR2 is SQIVND (reference sequence). The CDR3 sequence: CASSSRTGFSPLHF. As DNA, the CDR3 is TGTGCCAGTAGTTCTCGGACAGGCTTTTCACCCCTCCACTTT.

The rearrangement joins TRBV18 to TRBJ2-3, with TRBD2 identical over 7 bases. The V gene end was trimmed by 3 bases and the J gene end by 5 bases; junction bases not matched to a gene: 8. CDR1 is KGHSH, CDR2 LQKENI, per germline. CDR3 length: 15 amino acids. CDR3 sequence (DNA): TGTGCCAGCTCACCCCCAGCGGGACGGGGAGATACGCAGTATTTT. Residues: CASSPPAGRGDTQYF.

V gene TRBV25-1 combines with J gene TRBJ1-1; D not certain. Germline V gene sequence: CDR1 MGHDK, CDR2 SYGVNS. V lost 9 bases, J lost 2 bases, and 10 bases lay in between. The CDR3 contains 12 residues. The CDR3 DNA reads as TGTGCCAGTGGGGATTTTAACACTGAAGCTTTCTTT. It yields the protein CASGDFNTEAFF.

The chain has TRBV19 and TRBJ2-7, with TRBD2 matching 12 bases. The V and J ends lost 10 bases and 7 bases, in that order; junction bases with no gene match: 8. The CDR3 extends over 13 amino acids. CDR1 is LNHDA and CDR2 is SQIVND in the germline V gene (reference sequence). The chain's CDR3 is CATTTSGSQEQYF. The CDR3 bases are TGTGCCACCACGACTAGCGGGAGTCAAGAGCAGTACTTC. Looking up the rest from reference TRBV19 and TRBJ2-7 gives the full variable domain: DGGITQSPKYLFRKEGQNVTLSCEQNLNHDAMYWYRQDPGQGLRLIYYSQIVNDFQKGDIAEGYSVSREKKESFPLTVTSAQKNPTAFYLCATTTSGSQEQYFGPGTRLTVT.

CDR3 nucleotide sequence: TGTGCCAGCAGCTACATTTCAAGGAACACTGAAGCTTTCTTT. Translating gives CASSYISRNTEAFF. The chain is built from TRBV6-8 and TRBJ1-1; no definite D call. Germline CDR1 is MNHGY and CDR2 is SAAAGT. V lost 6 bases, J lost 1 base, and 12 bases lay in between. The CDR3 spans 14 residues.

V gene TRBV28 combines with J gene TRBJ1-2; D ambiguous. Trimming cost V 6 bases and J 8 bases, with 16 bases left between them. The length of the CDR3 is 13 residues. Germline-derived CDR1 and CDR2 are MDHEN and SYDVKM. CDR3 coding DNA: TGTGCCAGCAGAAAAAGTTTACCGGGAGGCTACACCTTC. Encoded protein: CASRKSLPGGYTF.

This chain uses TRBV29-1 with TRBJ2-2; D is possibly TRBD2 (6 bases). The germline CDR1 and CDR2 sequences are SQVTM and ANQGSEA. CDR3 length equals 13 residues. V gave up 7 bases and J gave up 3 bases, with 12 bases separating them. The CDR3, as DNA: TGCAGCGGGAGGGTCCTCGACACCGGGGAGCTGTTTTTT. Its protein product is CSGRVLDTGELFF.

The chain is built from TRBV10-2 and TRBJ2-7; D uncertain. From germline, CDR1 is WSHSY and CDR2 SAAADI. The CDR3 sequence is 14 residues long. Trimming cost V 6 bases and J 0 bases, with 12 bases left between them. The CDR3 DNA follows: TGCGCCAGCAGGCTGGGGATAGCCTCCTACGAGCAGTACTTC. Protein: CASRLGIASYEQYF.

This chain links TRBV12-5 with TRBJ1-1; a possible D gene is TRBD1 (5 bases). With 6 bases removed from V and 7 bases from J, the gap between germline ends came to 18 bases. The V gene's germline CDR1 is LGHNT and CDR2 FRNRAP. The CDR3 totals 14 residues. The CDR3 DNA reads as TGTGCTAGTGGGGCCCCCCGGGGCTCGGGTGAAGCTTTCTTT. Encoded protein: CASGAPRGSGEAFF.

The genes are TRBV6-8 and TRBJ1-2; perhaps TRBD1 as D (6 bases). This CDR3 is 15 amino acids long. Germline assignment: CDR1 MNHGY and CDR2 SAAAGT. The V and J ends lost 0 bases and 4 bases respectively, with 12 bases between them. This CDR3 reads CASSYSPRGGYGYTF. The CDR3 DNA reads as TGTGCCAGCAGTTACTCCCCCAGGGGAGGCTATGGCTACACCTTC.

The chain recombines TRBV11-3 with TRBJ2-2; D is unresolved. Germline V gives CDR1 SGHNT, CDR2 YENEEA. Trimming removed 3 bases at V and 3 bases at J, with 11 bases between. This CDR3 comprises 15 residues. CDR3 in amino acids: CASSLFNFYTGELFF. The CDR3 DNA is TGTGCCAGCAGCTTGTTCAACTTTTACACCGGGGAGCTGTTTTTT.

The chain is built from TRBV5-1 and TRBJ1-4; D perhaps matches TRBD1 (6 bases). The V gene lost 5 bases and the J gene lost 7 bases, with 15 bases spanning the gap. This CDR3 comprises 14 residues. Germline lookup yields CDR1 SGHRS and CDR2 YFSETQ. CDR3 nucleotide sequence: TGCGCCAGCAGTCCCCACAGGGAAGGTGAAAAACTGTTTTTT. This codes for CASSPHREGEKLFF.

The chain uses TRBV6-8 and TRBJ2-7; the D call may be TRBD1 or TRBD2 (5 bases each). This CDR3 contains 14 residues. V was clipped by 2 bases and J by 0 bases, with 8 bases between them. CDR1 is MNHGY and CDR2 is SAAAGT in the germline V gene. The CDR3 here is CASSYGTHSYEQYF. CDR3 bases: TGTGCCAGCAGTTACGGGACCCACTCCTACGAGCAGTACTTC.